The entry that follows covers one T cell receptor (beta chain) sequence. Its antigen remains unknown. The sample originates from a study of shared clonotypes between healthy human individuals. Findings and caveats of the study: Sequencing depth was predicted to influence how clonotypes are shared among donors. Naive subsets tended to show greater estimated richness than memory subsets. Collection of samples was limited to blood; tissue repertoires likely differ.

CD45RO-negative cells were positively selected for CCR7, leaving out terminally differentiated effector memory CD45RA+ cells. Those who donated were healthy HIV-negative adults, with no recent acute infections or vaccinations reported. Here immunoSEQ multiplex PCR was the method, and the copy in TCRdb shows in-frame clones only, minus some. This sample has some 2,000,000 clones, with just under 95% found just once. Material: naive CD8+ T cells sorted from blood. This receptor was taken from a man aged 18 to 29 in good health.

CDR3 region: CASSLRDSTYEQYF. CDR3 DNA sequence: TGCGCCAGCAGCTTAAGGGACAGCACCTACGAGCAGTACTTC. The rearrangement links TRBV5-1 to TRBJ2-7; 7 nucleotides line up with TRBD1. V gave up 2 bases and J gave up 2 bases; unmatched junction bases: 4. Per the germline V gene, CDR1 is SGHRS and CDR2 is YFSETQ. This CDR3 region has 14 residues.